This T cell receptor beta chain is from a study of blood T cell repertoires in COVID-19. Study context: Material from acute and convalescent COVID-19 was sourced from the United States, Italy and Spain.

Method: immunoSEQ multiplex PCR; TCRdb's copy keeps in-frame clones and lacks some. The repertoire holds over 150,000 clones, with around 84% as singletons. The receptor was isolated from a man aged 50-59 years with active or convalescent COVID-19. Sequencing was done on a sample of peripheral blood.

The DNA for the CDR3 is TGTGCCAGCAGCTTGAGGGGACAGAACTATGGCTACACCTTC. Translation: CASSLRGQNYGYTF. The chain combines TRBV11-1 with TRBJ1-2; 7 bases fit TRBD1. The V gene end was trimmed by 3 bases and the J gene end by 2 bases; junction bases not matched to a gene: 3. This CDR3 contains 14 residues. The germline V gene has CDR1 SGHAT and CDR2 FQDESV (reference sequence).